The 7 T cell receptor beta chains in this list originate from one sample, sequenced in a study of early T cells in non-severe SARS-CoV-2 infection. TCRdb re-called the 5' RACE reads through MiXCR, storing one row per CDR3 protein. The sample carries 40,000 or so distinct CDR3 sequences, roughly 6% recorded once. Sequenced: whole blood. These receptors all stem from an adult who was a healthcare worker with PCR-confirmed SARS-CoV-2 infection or an uninfected control (not recorded which).

This clonotype occurred a few times. The V gene is TRBV11-2, the J gene TRBJ1-2, with 9 bases identical to TRBD1. V dropped 5 bases and J dropped 7; count of bases not matched to a gene: 5. From germline, CDR1 is SGHAT and CDR2 FQNNGV. The CDR3 consists of 13 residues. The CDR3 bases are TGTGCCAGCAGCCGGACAGGGGAAGGTGGCTACACCTTC. This codes for CASSRTGEGGYTF.

The gene calls are TRBV20-1 and TRBJ2-2; TRBD2 aligns across 10 bases. The trim removed 5 bases at V and 7 bases at J, leaving 10 bases unmatched. Looked up from germline, CDR1 is DFQATT and CDR2 is SNEGSKA (reference sequence). The CDR3 has 15 residues. This CDR3 is CSAEGSGGPIGELFF. For the CDR3, the DNA is TGCAGTGCTGAGGGTAGCGGGGGGCCAATCGGGGAGCTGTTTTTT.

This clonotype was picked up many times. This rearrangement joins TRBV27 to TRBJ1-5; D possibly corresponds to TRBD1 (6 bases). Germline CDR1 reads MNHEY; CDR2 reads SMNVEV (reference sequence). V lost 6 bases to trimming and J lost 1 base, with 22 bases between them. CDR3 size: 18 residues. The CDR3 DNA follows: TGTGCCAGCAGCAGTGTTCGGGGGCCCCTTGGGAGCAATCAGCCCCAGCATTTT. It translates to CASSSVRGPLGSNQPQHF.

The chain recombines TRBV24-1 with TRBJ2-3, with D perhaps TRBD1 or TRBD2 (6 bases each). Between the trimmed V and J ends, which lost 0 bases and 2 bases, there was a span of 11 bases. The CDR3 totals 16 residues. Germline CDR1 and CDR2: KGHDR and SFDVKD. The CDR3 DNA sequence: TGTGCCACCAGTGATTTGGGGGGGCCAACCACAGATACGCAGTATTTT. Translation: CATSDLGGPTTDTQYF.

This clonotype has more than one count but fewer than ten. The rearrangement links TRBV6-5 to TRBJ2-7; 10 bases are a match to TRBD2. The CDR3 totals 14 residues. Losses at the gene ends were 6 bases for V and 3 bases for J; bases not matched to a gene: 5. The germline V gene encodes CDR1 MNHEY and CDR2 SVGAGI. The DNA for the CDR3 is TGTGCCAGCAGGCCAGCGGGGGGGGTCTACGAGCAGTACTTC. This gives the protein CASRPAGGVYEQYF.

This clonotype was counted between two and nine times. The gene calls are TRBV6-1 and TRBJ2-7; 7 bases fit TRBD2. CDR1 and CDR2 (germline): MNHNS, SASEGT. This CDR3 region has 12 residues. V lost 6 bases to trimming and J lost 7 bases; unmatched junction nucleotides: 6. The CDR3 sequence is CASSLWGGEQYF. The CDR3 coding sequence is TGTGCCAGCAGCCTCTGGGGGGGTGAGCAGTACTTC.

This clonotype turned up a few times. This sequence joins TRBV5-5 and TRBJ2-7; maybe TRBD2 (6 bases). CDR1 and CDR2 (germline): SGHKS, YYEKEE (reference sequence). V dropped 4 bases and J dropped 3 bases, with 20 bases sitting between them. CDR3 size: 16 residues. As DNA, the CDR3 is TGTGCCAGCAGCCCCCAGGGTGCGGGGTTCGTCTACGAGCAGTACTTC. Protein sequence: CASSPQGAGFVYEQYF.